This T cell receptor (beta chain) originates from a study of blood T cell repertoires in COVID-19. Study context: T cells, B-cell-depleted T cells, or PBMCs supplied cDNA or gDNA.

Original handling: Reference gene primer amplification gave estimated nucleated cell counts. This table comes from immunoSEQ multiplex PCR, and its TCRdb copy is limited to in-frame clones, with some not included. For V, J and clone size, that table is used; D and trimming come from the DNA. The repertoire holds under 400,000 clones, 80% to 90% seen once, with less than 11% in the top ten. There are 14 residues in the CDR3. The V gene's germline CDR1 is GTSNPN and CDR2 SVGIG (reference sequence). Trimming shortened V by 0 bases and J by 8 bases, and 14 bases separated the two germline ends. Enrollment of patients from Seattle took place during active infection, with longitudinal follow-up.

The chain uses TRBV30 and TRBJ1-5; perhaps TRBD1 as D (5 bases). The receptor comes from a woman in her thirties with COVID-19, enrolled during active disease. Sequencing was carried out using peripheral blood. CDR3: CAWSVLRGVEPQHF. CDR3 bases: TGTGCCTGGAGTGTACTTCGGGGGGTTGAGCCCCAGCATTTT.